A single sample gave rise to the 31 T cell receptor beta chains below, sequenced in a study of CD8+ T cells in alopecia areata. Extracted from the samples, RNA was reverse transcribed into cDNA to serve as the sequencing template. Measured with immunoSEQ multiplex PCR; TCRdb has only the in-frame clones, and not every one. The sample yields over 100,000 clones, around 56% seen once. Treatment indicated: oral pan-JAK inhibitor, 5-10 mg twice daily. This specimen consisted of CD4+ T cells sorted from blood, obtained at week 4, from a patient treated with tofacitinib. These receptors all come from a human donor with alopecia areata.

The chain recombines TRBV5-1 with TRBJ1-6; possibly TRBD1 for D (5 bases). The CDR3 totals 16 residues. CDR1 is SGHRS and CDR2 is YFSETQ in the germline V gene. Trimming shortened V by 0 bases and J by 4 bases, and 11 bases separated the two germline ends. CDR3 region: CASSLAIGEYNSPLHF. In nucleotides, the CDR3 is TGCGCCAGCAGCTTGGCGATAGGGGAATATAATTCACCCCTCCACTTT.

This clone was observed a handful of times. CDR3 residues: CSVVRQTINTQYF. The CDR3 region has the DNA TGCAGCGTTGTGCGGCAGACCATCAATACGCAGTATTTT. The chain carries TRBV29-1 and TRBJ2-3; D remains ambiguous. The CDR3 is made up of 13 amino acids. Trimming stripped 4 bases from V and 7 bases from J, with 15 bases between. Germline V gives CDR1 SQVTM, CDR2 ANQGSEA.

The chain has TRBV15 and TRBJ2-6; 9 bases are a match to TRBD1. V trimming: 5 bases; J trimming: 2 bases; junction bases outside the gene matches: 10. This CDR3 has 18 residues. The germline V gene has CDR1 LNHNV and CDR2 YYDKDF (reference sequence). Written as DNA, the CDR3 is TGTGCCACCAGCGTTCGACAGGGGGAGAGGACTGGGGCCAACGTCCTGACTTTC. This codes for CATSVRQGERTGANVLTF. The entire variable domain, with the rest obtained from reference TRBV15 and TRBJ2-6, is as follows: DAMVIQNPRYQVTQFGKPVTLSCSQTLNHNVMYWYQQKSSQAPKLLFHYYDKDFNNEADTPDNFQSRRPNTSFCFLDIRSPGLGDTAMYLCATSVRQGERTGANVLTFGAGSRLTVL.

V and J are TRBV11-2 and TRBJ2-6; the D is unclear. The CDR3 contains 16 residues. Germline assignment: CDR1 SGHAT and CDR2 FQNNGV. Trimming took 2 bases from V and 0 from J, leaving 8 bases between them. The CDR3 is CASSLWSRSGANVLTF. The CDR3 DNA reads TGTGCCAGCAGCTTATGGTCCCGCTCTGGGGCCAACGTCCTGACTTTC.

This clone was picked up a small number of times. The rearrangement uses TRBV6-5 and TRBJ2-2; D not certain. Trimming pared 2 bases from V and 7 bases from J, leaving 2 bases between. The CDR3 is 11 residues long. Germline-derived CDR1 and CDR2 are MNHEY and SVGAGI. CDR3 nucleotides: TGTGCCAGCAGTTACGTCGGGGAGCTGTTTTTT. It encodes CASSYVGELFF.

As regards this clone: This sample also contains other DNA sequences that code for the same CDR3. CDR3 residues: CSVEGLRQETQYF. As DNA, the CDR3 is TGCAGCGTTGAGGGACTTAGACAAGAGACCCAGTACTTC. The genes are TRBV29-1 and TRBJ2-5, with D perhaps matching TRBD2 (6 bases). There are 13 residues in the CDR3. Germline loops: CDR1 SQVTM, CDR2 ANQGSEA. V lost 3 bases to trimming and J lost 2 bases, with 10 bases between them.

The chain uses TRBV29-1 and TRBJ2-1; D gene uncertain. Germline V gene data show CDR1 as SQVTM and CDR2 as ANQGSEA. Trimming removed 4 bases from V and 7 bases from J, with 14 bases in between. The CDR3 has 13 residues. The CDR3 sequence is CSVVGRFKNEQFF. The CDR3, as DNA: TGCAGCGTTGTCGGCAGGTTCAAAAATGAGCAGTTCTTC.

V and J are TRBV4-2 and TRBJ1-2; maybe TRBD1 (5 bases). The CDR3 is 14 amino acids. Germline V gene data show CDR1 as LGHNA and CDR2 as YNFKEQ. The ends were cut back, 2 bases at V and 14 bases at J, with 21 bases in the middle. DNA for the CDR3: TGTGCCAGCAGCCAACCTGGGGGGGGTCAAATAGGAACCTTC. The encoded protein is CASSQPGGGQIGTF.

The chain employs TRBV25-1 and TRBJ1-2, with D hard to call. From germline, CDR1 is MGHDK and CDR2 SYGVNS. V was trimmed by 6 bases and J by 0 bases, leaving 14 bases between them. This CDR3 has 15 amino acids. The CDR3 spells CASSHPSGTNYGYTF. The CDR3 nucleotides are TGTGCCAGCAGCCACCCTTCCGGGACTAACTATGGCTACACCTTC.

The CDR3 coding sequence is TGTGCCAGCAGCCCGACCGGACAGGGACGGACTGAAGCTTTCTTT. This sequence encodes CASSPTGQGRTEAFF. V gene TRBV7-8 combines with J gene TRBJ1-1; 8 bases line up with TRBD1. This CDR3 region has 15 residues. Germline assignment: CDR1 SGHVS and CDR2 FQNEAQ. J lost 5 bases, V lost 5 bases, and 10 bases had no gene match.

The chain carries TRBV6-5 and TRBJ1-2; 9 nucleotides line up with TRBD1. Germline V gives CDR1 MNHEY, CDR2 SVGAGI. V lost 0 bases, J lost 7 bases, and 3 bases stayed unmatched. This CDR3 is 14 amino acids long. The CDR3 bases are TGTGCCAGCAGTTACTCGACAGGGGGGACTGGCTACACCTTC. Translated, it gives CASSYSTGGTGYTF.

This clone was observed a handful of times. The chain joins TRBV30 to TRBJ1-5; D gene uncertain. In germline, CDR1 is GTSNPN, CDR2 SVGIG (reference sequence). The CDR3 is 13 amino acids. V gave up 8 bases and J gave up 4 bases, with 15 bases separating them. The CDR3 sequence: CAVERGPNQPQHF. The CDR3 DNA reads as TGTGCCGTGGAGCGAGGCCCTAATCAGCCCCAGCATTTT.

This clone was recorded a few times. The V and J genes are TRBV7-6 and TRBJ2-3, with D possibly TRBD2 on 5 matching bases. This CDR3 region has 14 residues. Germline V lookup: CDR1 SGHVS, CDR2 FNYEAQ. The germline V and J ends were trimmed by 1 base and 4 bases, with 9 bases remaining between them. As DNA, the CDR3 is TGTGCCAGCAGCTTAGATCCTAGCCCAGATACGCAGTATTTT. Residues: CASSLDPSPDTQYF.

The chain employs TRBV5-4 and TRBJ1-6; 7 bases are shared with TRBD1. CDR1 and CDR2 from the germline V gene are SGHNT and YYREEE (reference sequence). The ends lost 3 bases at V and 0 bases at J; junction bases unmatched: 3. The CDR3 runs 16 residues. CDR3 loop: CASSSTGSSYNSPLHF. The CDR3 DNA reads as TGTGCCAGCAGCTCGACAGGGAGCTCCTATAATTCACCCCTCCACTTT.

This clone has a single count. This CDR3 reads CAWSSNGNQPQHF. The DNA for the CDR3 is TGTGCCTGGAGTAGTAACGGGAATCAGCCCCAGCATTTT. This rearrangement joins TRBV30 to TRBJ1-5; no reliable D call. Germline CDR1 and CDR2: GTSNPN and SVGIG (reference sequence). The length of the CDR3 is 13 residues. Trimming cost V 2 bases and J 4 bases, with 9 bases left between them.

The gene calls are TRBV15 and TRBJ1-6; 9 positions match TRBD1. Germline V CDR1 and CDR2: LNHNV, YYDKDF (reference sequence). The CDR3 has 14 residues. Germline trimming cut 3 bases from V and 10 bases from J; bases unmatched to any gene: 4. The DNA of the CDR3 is TGTGCCACCAGCAGGGGACAGGGCGGATCACCCCTCCACTTT. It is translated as CATSRGQGGSPLHF.

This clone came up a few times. CDR3: CASSPTGANYGYTF. CDR3 in DNA: TGTGCCAGCAGCCCCACAGGGGCTAACTATGGCTACACCTTC. The chain has TRBV7-3 and TRBJ1-2, with 7 bases lining up with TRBD1. CDR3 length: 14 residues. Trimming cost V 5 bases and J 0 bases; bases outside gene matches: 3. The germline V gene has CDR1 SGHTA and CDR2 FQGTGA.

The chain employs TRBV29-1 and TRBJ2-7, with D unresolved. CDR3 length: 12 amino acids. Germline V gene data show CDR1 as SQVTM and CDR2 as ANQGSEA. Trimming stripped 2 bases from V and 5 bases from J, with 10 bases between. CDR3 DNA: TGCAGCGTTGAACAGGCTAGGGACGAGCAGTACTTC. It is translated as CSVEQARDEQYF.

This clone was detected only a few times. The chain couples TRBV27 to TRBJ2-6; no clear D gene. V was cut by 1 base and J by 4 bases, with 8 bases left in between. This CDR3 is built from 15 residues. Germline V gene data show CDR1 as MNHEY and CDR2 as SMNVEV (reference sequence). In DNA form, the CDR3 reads TGTGCCAGCAGTTTATTCCCCGCAGGGGCCAACGTCCTGACTTTC. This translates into CASSLFPAGANVLTF.

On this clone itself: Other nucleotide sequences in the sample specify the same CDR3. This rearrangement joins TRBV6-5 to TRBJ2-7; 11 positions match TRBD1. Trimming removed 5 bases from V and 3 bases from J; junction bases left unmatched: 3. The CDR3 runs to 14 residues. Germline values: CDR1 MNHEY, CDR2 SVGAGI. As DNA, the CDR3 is TGTGCCAGCAGTCCGGGACAGGGGGGCTACGAGCAGTACTTC. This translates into CASSPGQGGYEQYF.

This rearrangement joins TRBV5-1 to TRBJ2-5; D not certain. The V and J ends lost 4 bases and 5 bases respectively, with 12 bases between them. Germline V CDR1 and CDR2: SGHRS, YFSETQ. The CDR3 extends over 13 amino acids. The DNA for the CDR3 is TGCGCCAGCAGCCCCGGACCCTTGGAGACCCAGTACTTC. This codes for CASSPGPLETQYF.

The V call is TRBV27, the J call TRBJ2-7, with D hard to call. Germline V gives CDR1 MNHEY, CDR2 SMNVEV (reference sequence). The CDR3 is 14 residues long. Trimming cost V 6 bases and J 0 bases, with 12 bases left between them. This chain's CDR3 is CASRSELSSYEQYF. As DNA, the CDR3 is TGTGCCAGCAGGTCGGAATTGAGCTCCTACGAGCAGTACTTC.

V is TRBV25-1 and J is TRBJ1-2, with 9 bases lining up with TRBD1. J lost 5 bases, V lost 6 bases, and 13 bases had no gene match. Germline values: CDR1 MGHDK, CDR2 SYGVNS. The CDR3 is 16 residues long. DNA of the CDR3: TGTGCCAGCAGCGGGGGGACAGGGACCAGGGGGTATGGCTACACCTTC. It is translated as CASSGGTGTRGYGYTF.

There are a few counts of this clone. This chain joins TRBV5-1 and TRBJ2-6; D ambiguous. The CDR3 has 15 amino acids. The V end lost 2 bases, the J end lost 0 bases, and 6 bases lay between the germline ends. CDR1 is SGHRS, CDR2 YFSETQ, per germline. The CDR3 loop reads CASSLTSSGANVLTF. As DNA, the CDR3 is TGCGCCAGCAGCTTAACCAGCTCTGGGGCCAACGTCCTGACTTTC.

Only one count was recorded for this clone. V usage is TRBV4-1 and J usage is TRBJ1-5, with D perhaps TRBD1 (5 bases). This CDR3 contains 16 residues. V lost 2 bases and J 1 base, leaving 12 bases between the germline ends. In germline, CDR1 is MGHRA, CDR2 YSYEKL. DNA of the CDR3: TGCGCCAGCAGCCAACCGACAGAAGGGAGCAATCAGCCCCAGCATTTT. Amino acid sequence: CASSQPTEGSNQPQHF.

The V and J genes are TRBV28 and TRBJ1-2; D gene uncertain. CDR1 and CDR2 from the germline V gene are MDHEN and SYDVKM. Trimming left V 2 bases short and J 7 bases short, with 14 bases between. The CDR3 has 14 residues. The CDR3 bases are TGTGCCAGCAGTTTAAGGACCGACCGTGCTGGCTACACCTTC. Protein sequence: CASSLRTDRAGYTF.

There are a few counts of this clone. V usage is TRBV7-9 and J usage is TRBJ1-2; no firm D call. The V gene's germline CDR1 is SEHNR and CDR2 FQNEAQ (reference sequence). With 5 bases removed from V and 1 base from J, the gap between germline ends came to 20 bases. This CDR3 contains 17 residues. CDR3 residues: CASSQFGRKTNNYGYTF. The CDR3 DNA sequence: TGTGCCAGCAGCCAGTTTGGACGGAAGACCAATAACTATGGCTACACCTTC.

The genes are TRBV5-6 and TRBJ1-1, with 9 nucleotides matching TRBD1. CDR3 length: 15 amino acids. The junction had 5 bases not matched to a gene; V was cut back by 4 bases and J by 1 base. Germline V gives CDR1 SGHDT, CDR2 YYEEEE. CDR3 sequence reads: CASSTNRGRNTEAFF. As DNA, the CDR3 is TGTGCCAGCAGCACAAACAGGGGGCGGAACACTGAAGCTTTCTTT.

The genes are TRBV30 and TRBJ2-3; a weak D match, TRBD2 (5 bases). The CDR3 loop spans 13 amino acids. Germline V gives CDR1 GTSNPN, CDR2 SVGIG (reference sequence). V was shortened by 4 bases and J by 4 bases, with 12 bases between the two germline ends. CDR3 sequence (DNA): TGTGCCTGGAACGGGATAGGTGCAGATACGCAGTATTTT. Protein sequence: CAWNGIGADTQYF.

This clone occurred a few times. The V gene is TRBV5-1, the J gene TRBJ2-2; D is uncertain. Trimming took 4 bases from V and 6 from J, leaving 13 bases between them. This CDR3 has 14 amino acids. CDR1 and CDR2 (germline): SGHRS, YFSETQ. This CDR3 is CASSQLHRAGELFF. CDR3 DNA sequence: TGCGCCAGCAGCCAACTCCATAGGGCCGGGGAGCTGTTTTTT.

Here the CDR3 reads CASRMYRVNEQFF. Here the CDR3 DNA reads TGTGCCAGCAGAATGTACAGGGTAAATGAGCAGTTCTTC. The chain combines TRBV6-5 with TRBJ2-1, with TRBD1 as a possible D gene (6 bases). V lost 6 bases, J lost 7 bases, and 13 bases lay in between. The CDR3 is 13 amino acids. Germline CDR1 and CDR2: MNHEY and SVGAGI.